A selection of T cell receptor beta chains follows, all from one sample in a study of shared clonotypes between healthy human individuals. TCRdb keeps only in-frame clones here, not all; method: immunoSEQ multiplex PCR. Here the sample spans about 1,500,000 clones, around 97% being singletons. Source material: naive CD4+ T cells sorted from blood. The receptors shown here come from a man under 40 in good health. Both conserved end residues are part of each CDR3. Each record gives: D gene, J gene, V gene, CDR3 protein. A D gene is named only where the DNA matches it firmly.

d_call: NA; j_call: TRBJ1-1; v_call: TRBV28; cdr3_aa: CASNGPYSEAFF
d_call: NA; j_call: TRBJ2-4; v_call: TRBV2; cdr3_aa: CASSERHSGSMAKNIQYF
d_call: TRBD1; j_call: TRBJ2-7; v_call: TRBV10-1; cdr3_aa: CASSRTGTGAYEQYF
d_call: NA; j_call: TRBJ1-4; v_call: TRBV2; cdr3_aa: CASNTVRGANEKLFF
d_call: NA; j_call: TRBJ1-4; v_call: TRBV4-3; cdr3_aa: CASSQGPSGAANEKLFF
d_call: NA; j_call: TRBJ2-7; v_call: TRBV5-1; cdr3_aa: CASSDAASTGEQYF
d_call: TRBD2; j_call: TRBJ2-5; v_call: TRBV9; cdr3_aa: CASSVATGLVGETQYF
d_call: NA; j_call: TRBJ2-6; v_call: TRBV18; cdr3_aa: CASSQEHTGANVLTF
d_call: NA; j_call: TRBJ2-2; v_call: TRBV12-5; cdr3_aa: CASGLVQGNTGELFF
d_call: NA; j_call: TRBJ2-5; v_call: TRBV7-8; cdr3_aa: CASSPRGAGVETQYF
d_call: TRBD2; j_call: TRBJ2-1; v_call: TRBV7-2; cdr3_aa: CASRGLAFFNEQFF
d_call: TRBD1; j_call: TRBJ1-2; v_call: TRBV25-1; cdr3_aa: CASSTKTGGNGYTF
d_call: TRBD2; j_call: TRBJ2-3; v_call: TRBV19; cdr3_aa: CASSPRTSGRTDTQYF
d_call: TRBD1; j_call: TRBJ2-2; v_call: TRBV9; cdr3_aa: CASRVGQGPTGELFF
d_call: NA; j_call: TRBJ1-4; v_call: TRBV7-2; cdr3_aa: CASSSSGSTNEKLFF
d_call: TRBD1; j_call: TRBJ2-3; v_call: TRBV6-5; cdr3_aa: CASSGTGADTQYF
d_call: NA; j_call: TRBJ1-2; v_call: TRBV28; cdr3_aa: CASSSGPKTYGYTF
d_call: NA; j_call: TRBJ1-1; v_call: TRBV30; cdr3_aa: CAWSVLQGITEAFF
d_call: NA; j_call: TRBJ2-6; v_call: TRBV5-8; cdr3_aa: CASSPRDGLSGANVLTF
d_call: TRBD2; j_call: TRBJ2-7; v_call: TRBV27; cdr3_aa: CASSFSSGSWDYEQYF
d_call: NA; j_call: TRBJ2-2; v_call: TRBV9; cdr3_aa: CASSVEGSKNTGELFF
d_call: NA; j_call: TRBJ2-3; v_call: TRBV27; cdr3_aa: CASSEEGSTDTQYF
d_call: NA; j_call: TRBJ2-7; v_call: TRBV18; cdr3_aa: CASSPLAGERQGSLYEQYF
d_call: TRBD2; j_call: TRBJ2-7; v_call: TRBV19; cdr3_aa: CASSIVPSGNSYEQYF
d_call: NA; j_call: TRBJ1-2; v_call: TRBV5-1; cdr3_aa: CASRVMEGYGYTF
d_call: TRBD2; j_call: TRBJ2-1; v_call: TRBV10-3; cdr3_aa: CAISAKREGFNEQFF
d_call: TRBD2; j_call: TRBJ2-5; v_call: TRBV11-2; cdr3_aa: CATCLVRTRQETQYF
d_call: NA; j_call: TRBJ2-1; v_call: TRBV2; cdr3_aa: CASQPPPLAHEQFF
d_call: TRBD1; j_call: TRBJ2-7; v_call: TRBV5-6; cdr3_aa: CASSWRDRGRPYF
d_call: NA; j_call: TRBJ2-5; v_call: TRBV18; cdr3_aa: CASSGETQYF
d_call: TRBD2; j_call: TRBJ2-7; v_call: TRBV5-1; cdr3_aa: CASRPTGGSGPEQYF
d_call: NA; j_call: TRBJ2-2; v_call: TRBV2; cdr3_aa: CASSEAGISNTGELFF
d_call: NA; j_call: TRBJ2-7; v_call: TRBV27; cdr3_aa: CASSLEGPYEQYF
d_call: NA; j_call: TRBJ2-1; v_call: TRBV5-5; cdr3_aa: CASSLDVTVAGLGEQFF
d_call: NA; j_call: TRBJ1-5; v_call: TRBV13; cdr3_aa: CASSLWGNQPQHF